The rows below give T cell receptor beta chains drawn from one sample of a study of CD8+ T cells in alopecia areata. Method: immunoSEQ multiplex PCR; TCRdb's copy keeps in-frame clones and lacks some. The sample carries around 130,000 clones, around 50% recorded once. This specimen consisted of CD4+ T cells sorted from blood, obtained at week 0. All receptors derive from a human donor with alopecia areata. CDR3s include the opening cysteine and the closing phenylalanine or tryptophan. Each record gives: D gene, clone size, J gene, V gene, CDR3 DNA, CDR3 protein. The D gene is left open where the match is weak. Not every row has a clone size; where given, it reads once, few, many or a size class.

D gene: .
clone size: .
J gene: TRBJ2-1
V gene: TRBV25-1
CDR3 DNA: TGTGCCAGCAGTGCCCTGGGGAGTGGCTCCTACAATGAGCAGTTCTTC
CDR3 protein: CASSALGSGSYNEQFF

D gene: .
clone size: .
J gene: TRBJ2-2
V gene: TRBV27
CDR3 DNA: TGTGCCAGCGCCCCCCGAGGGGGGAATGGGGAGCTGTTTTTT
CDR3 protein: CASAPRGGNGELFF

D gene: .
clone size: .
J gene: TRBJ1-2
V gene: TRBV4-3
CDR3 DNA: TGCGCCAGCAGCCAAGATTTGAAGGCTTACTATGGCTACACCTTC
CDR3 protein: CASSQDLKAYYGYTF

D gene: .
clone size: few
J gene: TRBJ2-3
V gene: TRBV30
CDR3 DNA: TGTGCCTGGAATCGTCGTGGGGCGAGCACAGATACGCAGTATTTT
CDR3 protein: CAWNRRGASTDTQYF

D gene: .
clone size: .
J gene: TRBJ2-7
V gene: TRBV18
CDR3 DNA: TGTGCCAGCTCACCAAATCTCCACGAGCAGTACTTC
CDR3 protein: CASSPNLHEQYF

D gene: .
clone size: .
J gene: TRBJ2-5
V gene: TRBV7-2
CDR3 DNA: TGTGCCAGCAGCTTAGCTACGGGGACACAAGAGACCCAGTACTTC
CDR3 protein: CASSLATGTQETQYF

D gene: TRBD2
clone size: few
J gene: TRBJ2-3
V gene: TRBV29-1
CDR3 DNA: TGCAGCGCCCGGGGGGGGAACACAGATACGCAGTATTTT
CDR3 protein: CSARGGNTDTQYF

D gene: .
clone size: .
J gene: TRBJ2-3
V gene: TRBV5-1
CDR3 DNA: TGCGCCAGCAGCTGGAACGACGGCACAGATACGCAGTATTTT
CDR3 protein: CASSWNDGTDTQYF

D gene: .
clone size: .
J gene: TRBJ2-7
V gene: TRBV5-1
CDR3 DNA: TGCGCCAGCAGCCCACAGGACGGCTCCTACGAGCAGTACTTC
CDR3 protein: CASSPQDGSYEQYF

D gene: .
clone size: .
J gene: TRBJ2-7
V gene: TRBV5-1
CDR3 DNA: TGCGCCAGCAGCTTGGACGCGGCGGACTACGAGCAGTACTTC
CDR3 protein: CASSLDAADYEQYF

D gene: .
clone size: few
J gene: TRBJ2-2
V gene: TRBV6-6
CDR3 DNA: TGTGCCAGCAGGGGTAACGGCGGGGAGCTGTTTTTT
CDR3 protein: CASRGNGGELFF

D gene: .
clone size: .
J gene: TRBJ1-6
V gene: TRBV5-6
CDR3 DNA: TGTGCCAGCAGCTTGTTATCGCTGAATTCACCCCTCCACTTT
CDR3 protein: CASSLLSLNSPLHF

D gene: .
clone size: few
J gene: TRBJ2-7
V gene: TRBV7-6
CDR3 DNA: TGTGCCAGTTCCGCAGGGTTTTCCTACGAGCAGTACTTC
CDR3 protein: CASSAGFSYEQYF

D gene: TRBD1
clone size: few
J gene: TRBJ2-5
V gene: TRBV18
CDR3 DNA: TGTGCCAGCTCACCACCGACAGGGGAGGTGGGGGAGACCCAGTACTTC
CDR3 protein: CASSPPTGEVGETQYF

D gene: TRBD2
clone size: .
J gene: TRBJ2-7
V gene: TRBV5-1
CDR3 DNA: TGCGCCAGCAGCTTGGGGGACTACAGCACCTACGAGCAGTACTTC
CDR3 protein: CASSLGDYSTYEQYF

D gene: .
clone size: .
J gene: TRBJ1-5
V gene: TRBV27
CDR3 DNA: TGTGCCAGCAGTTTATCTTGGGGACAGCCCCAGCATTTT
CDR3 protein: CASSLSWGQPQHF

D gene: .
clone size: .
J gene: TRBJ2-1
V gene: TRBV7-9
CDR3 DNA: TGTGCCAGCAGCTTATATGGCGGGGGCCTATACAATGAGCAGTTCTTC
CDR3 protein: CASSLYGGGLYNEQFF

D gene: .
clone size: few
J gene: TRBJ2-1
V gene: TRBV5-1
CDR3 DNA: TGCGCCAGCAGACTGGTGGGGGGAGTCACCTACAATGAGCAGTTCTTC
CDR3 protein: CASRLVGGVTYNEQFF

D gene: TRBD1
clone size: .
J gene: TRBJ1-4
V gene: TRBV6-6
CDR3 DNA: TGTGCCAGCAGTCGCGACAGGGTCGGAGAAAAACTGTTTTTT
CDR3 protein: CASSRDRVGEKLFF

D gene: .
clone size: .
J gene: TRBJ1-1
V gene: TRBV6-5
CDR3 DNA: TGTGCCAGCAGGGACCTTCAGGGCAAAGGGACTGAAGCTTTCTTT
CDR3 protein: CASRDLQGKGTEAFF

D gene: .
clone size: few
J gene: TRBJ1-5
V gene: TRBV27
CDR3 DNA: TGTGCCAGCACCTTGGGGAGGGTCTACACGAGCGGGAGCAATCAGCCCCAGCATTTT
CDR3 protein: CASTLGRVYTSGSNQPQHF

D gene: TRBD1
clone size: once
J gene: TRBJ1-1
V gene: TRBV28
CDR3 DNA: TGTGCCAGCAGTTTGGGTGGGGCAGGGGGAGCTGTCGAAGCTTTCTTT
CDR3 protein: CASSLGGAGGAVEAFF

D gene: .
clone size: .
J gene: TRBJ2-5
V gene: TRBV30
CDR3 DNA: TGTGCCTGGAGTGGCGGCTTCCAAGAGACCCAGTACTTC
CDR3 protein: CAWSGGFQETQYF

D gene: .
clone size: .
J gene: TRBJ2-1
V gene: TRBV2
CDR3 DNA: TGTGCCAGCAGTGAAATTGAGGGATTGAGCTCCTACAATGAGCAGTTCTTC
CDR3 protein: CASSEIEGLSSYNEQFF